This T cell receptor beta chain was found in a study of T-cell memory formation after mild COVID-19. Study-level background: For the most part, TCR clusters were specific to one donor. General study results and limits: Prior to infection, memory already included some responding clones, suggesting cross-reactive memory joined.

TCRdb independently ran MiXCR on the 5' RACE reads; one entry per CDR3 protein. The table records around 450,000 distinct CDR3 sequences, over 15% of them present only once. This clonotype was detected a few times. Its antigen is currently unknown. Trimming took 3 bases from V and 6 from J; bases not matched to a gene: 6. This CDR3 contains 15 residues. The receptor was isolated from an adult woman who had mild COVID-19 (a few samples of this study predate the infection). Cell type and time point are not known. The sequenced sample was PBMCs or a T cell subset sorted from them (not recorded which). The chain carries TRBV12-3 or TRBV12-4 and TRBJ2-3; 10 bases are shared with TRBD2. For the CDR3, the DNA is TGTGCCAGCAGTTTGAGTAGCGGGAGGTCCGATACGCAGTATTTT. It codes for CASSLSSGRSDTQYF.